This T cell receptor (beta chain) was captured in a study of PD-L1 blockade in urothelial cancer. Time point meaning: pretreatment peripheral blood. Peripheral blood mononuclear cells were collected from every patient before and during treatment, yielding between 1 and 8 samples per patient. TCRdb's copy holds only in-frame clones and misses some; the assay was immunoSEQ multiplex PCR. The data contain 55,000 to 80,000 clones, about 90% of them seen just once; the ten biggest clones take up more than 12%. There are 14 residues in the CDR3. Per germline, CDR1 SGHNT and CDR2 YENEEA. Unmatched junction bases numbered 4, after V lost 5 bases and J lost 3 bases.

The gene calls are TRBV11-3 and TRBJ1-3, with 7 nucleotides matching TRBD1. This sequence originates from a man between 60 and 75 years old with urothelial cancer. This specimen consisted of PBMCs, obtained around atezolizumab (anti-PD-L1) treatment. CDR3 in DNA: TGTGCCAGCAGCCCACGGGACAGTGGAAACACCATATATTTT. This encodes CASSPRDSGNTIYF. Together with reference TRBV11-3 and TRBJ1-3, the CDR3 gives the full variable domain: EAGVVQSPRYKIIEKKQPVAFWCNPISGHNTLYWYLQNLGQGPELLIRYENEEAVDDSQLPKDRFSAERLKGVDSTLKIQPAELGDSAVYLCASSPRDSGNTIYFGEGSWLTVV.